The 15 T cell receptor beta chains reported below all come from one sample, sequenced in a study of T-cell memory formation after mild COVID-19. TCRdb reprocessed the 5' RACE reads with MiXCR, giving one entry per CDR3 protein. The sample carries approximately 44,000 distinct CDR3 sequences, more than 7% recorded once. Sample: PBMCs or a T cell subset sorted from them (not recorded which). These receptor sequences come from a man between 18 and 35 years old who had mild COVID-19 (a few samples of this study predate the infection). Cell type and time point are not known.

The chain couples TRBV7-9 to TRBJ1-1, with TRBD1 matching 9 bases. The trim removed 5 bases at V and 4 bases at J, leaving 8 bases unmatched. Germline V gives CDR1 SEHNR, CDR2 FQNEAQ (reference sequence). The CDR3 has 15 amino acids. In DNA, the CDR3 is TGTGCCAGCAGCGATAACAGGGGGCTGAGCACTGAAGCTTTCTTT. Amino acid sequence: CASSDNRGLSTEAFF.

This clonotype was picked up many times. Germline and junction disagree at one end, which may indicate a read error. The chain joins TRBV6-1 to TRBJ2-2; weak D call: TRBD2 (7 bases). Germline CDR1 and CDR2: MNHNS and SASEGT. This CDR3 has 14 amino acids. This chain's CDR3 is CASWGRGNAGELFF. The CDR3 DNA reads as TGTGCCAGCTGGGGGAGGGGGAACGCCGGGGAGCTGTTTTTT.

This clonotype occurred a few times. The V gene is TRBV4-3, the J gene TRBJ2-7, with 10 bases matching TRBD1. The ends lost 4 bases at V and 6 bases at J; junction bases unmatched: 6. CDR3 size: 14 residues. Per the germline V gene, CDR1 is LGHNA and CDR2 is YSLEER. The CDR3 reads CASSPGQGLGEQYF. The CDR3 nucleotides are TGCGCCAGCAGCCCGGGACAGGGGCTCGGCGAGCAGTACTTC.

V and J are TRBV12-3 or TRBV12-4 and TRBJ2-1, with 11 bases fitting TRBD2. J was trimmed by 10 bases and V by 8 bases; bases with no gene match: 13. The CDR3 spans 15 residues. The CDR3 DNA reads TGTGCCAGCGGGAACCCGGGACTAGCGGTCCCCGAGCAGTTCTTC. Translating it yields CASGNPGLAVPEQFF.

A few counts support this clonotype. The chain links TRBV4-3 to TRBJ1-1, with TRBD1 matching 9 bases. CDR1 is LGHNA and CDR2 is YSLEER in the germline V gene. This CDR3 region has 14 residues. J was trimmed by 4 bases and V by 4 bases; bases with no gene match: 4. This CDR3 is CASSRTGAATEAFF. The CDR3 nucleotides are TGCGCCAGCAGCCGGACAGGGGCTGCCACTGAAGCTTTCTTT.

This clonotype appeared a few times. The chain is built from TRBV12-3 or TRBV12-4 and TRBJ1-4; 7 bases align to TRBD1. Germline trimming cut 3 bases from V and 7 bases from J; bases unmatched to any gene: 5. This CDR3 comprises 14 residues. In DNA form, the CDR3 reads TGTGCCAGCAGTTTTCAGGGGGGCGGTGAAAAACTGTTTTTT. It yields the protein CASSFQGGGEKLFF.

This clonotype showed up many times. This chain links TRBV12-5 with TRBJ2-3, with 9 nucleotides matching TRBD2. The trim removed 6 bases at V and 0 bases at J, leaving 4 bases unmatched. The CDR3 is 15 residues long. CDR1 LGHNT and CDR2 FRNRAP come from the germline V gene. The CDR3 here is CASGPSGVSTDTQYF. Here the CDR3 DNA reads TGTGCTAGTGGCCCTAGCGGGGTGAGCACAGATACGCAGTATTTT.

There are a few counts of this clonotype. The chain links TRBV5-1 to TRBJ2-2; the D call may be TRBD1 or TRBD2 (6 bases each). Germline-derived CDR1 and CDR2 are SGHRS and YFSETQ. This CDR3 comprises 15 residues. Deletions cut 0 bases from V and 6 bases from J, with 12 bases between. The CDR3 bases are TGCGCCAGCAGCTTGGCCGGGGGCCAGGCCGGGGAGCTGTTTTTT. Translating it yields CASSLAGGQAGELFF.

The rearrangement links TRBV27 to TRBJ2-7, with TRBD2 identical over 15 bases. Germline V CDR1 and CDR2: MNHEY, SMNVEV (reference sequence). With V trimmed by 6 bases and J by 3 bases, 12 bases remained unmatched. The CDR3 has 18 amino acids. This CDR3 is CASRRTGTSGGSHYEQYF. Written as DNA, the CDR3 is TGTGCCAGCAGACGGACCGGGACTAGCGGGGGGAGTCACTACGAGCAGTACTTC.

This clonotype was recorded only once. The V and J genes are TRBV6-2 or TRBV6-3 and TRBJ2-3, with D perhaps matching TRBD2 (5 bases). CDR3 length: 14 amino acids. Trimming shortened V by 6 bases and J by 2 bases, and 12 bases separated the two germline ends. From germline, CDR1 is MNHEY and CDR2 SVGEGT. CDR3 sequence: CASSPGSVTDTQYF. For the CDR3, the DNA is TGTGCCAGCAGCCCCGGTAGCGTCACAGATACGCAGTATTTT.

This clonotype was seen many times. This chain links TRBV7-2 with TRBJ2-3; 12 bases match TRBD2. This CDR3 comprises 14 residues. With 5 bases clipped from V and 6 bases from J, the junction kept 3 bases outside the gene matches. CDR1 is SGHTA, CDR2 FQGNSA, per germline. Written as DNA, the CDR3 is TGTGCCAGCAGCCCCGGACTAGCGGGGGATACGCAGTATTTT. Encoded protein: CASSPGLAGDTQYF.

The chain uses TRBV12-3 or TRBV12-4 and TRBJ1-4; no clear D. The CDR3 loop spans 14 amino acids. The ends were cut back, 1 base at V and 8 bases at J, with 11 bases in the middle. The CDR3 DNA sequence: TGTGCCAGCAGTTTAGTGGGTCGTGGAGAAAAACTGTTTTTT. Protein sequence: CASSLVGRGEKLFF.

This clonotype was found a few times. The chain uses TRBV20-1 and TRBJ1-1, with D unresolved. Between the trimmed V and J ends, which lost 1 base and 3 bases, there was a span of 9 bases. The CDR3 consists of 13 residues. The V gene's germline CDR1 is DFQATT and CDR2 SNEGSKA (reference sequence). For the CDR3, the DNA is TGCAGTGCTAGAGCAAGTTGGGACACTGAAGCTTTCTTT. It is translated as CSARASWDTEAFF.

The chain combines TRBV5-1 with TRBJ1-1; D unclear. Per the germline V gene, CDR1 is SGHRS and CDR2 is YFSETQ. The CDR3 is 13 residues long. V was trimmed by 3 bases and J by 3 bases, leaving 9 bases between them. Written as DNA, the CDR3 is TGCGCCAGCAGCTCCCGGGCGGACACTGAAGCTTTCTTT. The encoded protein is CASSSRADTEAFF.

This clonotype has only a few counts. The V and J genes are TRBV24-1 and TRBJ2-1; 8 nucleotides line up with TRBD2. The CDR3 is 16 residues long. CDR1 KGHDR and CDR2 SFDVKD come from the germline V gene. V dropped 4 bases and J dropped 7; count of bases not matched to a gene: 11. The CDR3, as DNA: TGTGCCACCAGTGAGATGAAGAGCGGGGGATGGAATGAGCAGTTCTTC. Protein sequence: CATSEMKSGGWNEQFF.